One TCR beta chain is described in this entry. Its antigen is undetermined. CDR1 is MNHNY, CDR2 SVGAGI, per germline (reference sequence). V was shortened by 6 bases and J by 6 bases, with 3 bases between the two germline ends. The CDR3 is 11 amino acids. The data were obtained in a study of T cell responses to AZD1222 COVID-19 vaccine. Study findings and constraints: Clonal diversity was possibly underestimated, and the donors were mostly white British, with more females. Increases in Spike-specific TCR breadth and depth were seen after two AZD1222 doses. Regions 160-218 and 743-854 held dominance among vaccine-associated CD4 TCRs, which spanned spike. Close to half of all spike-specific TCRs reportedly target regions of the variants that are unmutated.

Some clones are missing from TCRdb's copy, which holds only in-frame ones; the method was immunoSEQ multiplex PCR. The table records nearly 110,000 clones, 85% to 95% of them present only once. The genes are TRBV6-6 and TRBJ1-6; D remains ambiguous. The sequencing here drew on peripheral blood, taken 28 days after the second AZD1222 dose. This TCR derives from an adult who received the AZD1222 COVID-19 vaccine. The CDR3 DNA follows: TGTGCCAGCAGGGGTAATTCACCCCTCCACTTT. Amino acids: CASRGNSPLHF.